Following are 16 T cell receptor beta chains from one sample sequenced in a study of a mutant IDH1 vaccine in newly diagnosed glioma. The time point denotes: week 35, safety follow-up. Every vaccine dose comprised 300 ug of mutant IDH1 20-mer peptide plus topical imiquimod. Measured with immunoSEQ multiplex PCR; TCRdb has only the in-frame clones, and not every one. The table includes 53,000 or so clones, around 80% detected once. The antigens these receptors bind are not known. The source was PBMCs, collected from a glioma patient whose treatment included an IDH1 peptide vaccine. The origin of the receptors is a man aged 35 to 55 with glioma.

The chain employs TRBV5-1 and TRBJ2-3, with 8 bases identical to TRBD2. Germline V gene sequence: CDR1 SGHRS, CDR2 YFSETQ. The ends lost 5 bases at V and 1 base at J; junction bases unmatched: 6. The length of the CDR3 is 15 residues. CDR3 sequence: CASRESGGRTDTQYF. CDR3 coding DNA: TGCGCCAGCAGGGAGAGCGGGGGTCGCACAGATACGCAGTATTTT. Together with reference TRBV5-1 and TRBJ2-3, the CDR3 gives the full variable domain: KAGVTQTPRYLIKTRGQQVTLSCSPISGHRSVSWYQQTPGQGLQFLFEYFSETQRNKGNFPGRFSGRQFSNSRSEMNVSTLELGDSALYLCASRESGGRTDTQYFGPGTRLTVL.

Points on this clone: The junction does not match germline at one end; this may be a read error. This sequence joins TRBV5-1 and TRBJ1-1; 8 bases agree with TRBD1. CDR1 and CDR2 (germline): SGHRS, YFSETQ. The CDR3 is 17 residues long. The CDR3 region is CASNLTGAPTPNTEAFF. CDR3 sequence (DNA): TGCGCCAGCAACTTGACAGGGGCTCCTACTCCGAACACTGAAGCTTTCTTT.

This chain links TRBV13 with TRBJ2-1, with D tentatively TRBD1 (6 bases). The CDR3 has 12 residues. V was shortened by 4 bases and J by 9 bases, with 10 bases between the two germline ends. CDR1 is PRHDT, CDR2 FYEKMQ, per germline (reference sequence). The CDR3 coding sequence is TGTGCCAGCAGCTCCAGGGGATTTGAGCAGTTCTTC. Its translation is CASSSRGFEQFF. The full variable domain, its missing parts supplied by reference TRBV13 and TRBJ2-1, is AAGVIQSPRHLIKEKRETATLKCYPIPRHDTVYWYQQGPGQDPQFLISFYEKMQSDKGSIPDRFSAQQFSDYHSELNMSSLELGDSALYFCASSSRGFEQFFGPGTRLTVL.

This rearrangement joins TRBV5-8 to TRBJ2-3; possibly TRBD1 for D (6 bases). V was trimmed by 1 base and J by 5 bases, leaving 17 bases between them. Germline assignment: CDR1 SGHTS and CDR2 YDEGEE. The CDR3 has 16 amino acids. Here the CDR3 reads CASSLYHRVDQDTQYF. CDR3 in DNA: TGTGCCAGCAGCTTGTATCACAGGGTGGATCAAGATACGCAGTATTTT.

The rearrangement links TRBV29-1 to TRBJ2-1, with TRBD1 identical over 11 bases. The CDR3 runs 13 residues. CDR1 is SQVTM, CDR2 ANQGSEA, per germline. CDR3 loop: CSTTGTGGNEQFF. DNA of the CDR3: TGCAGTACGACTGGGACAGGGGGAAATGAGCAGTTCTTC.

CDR3 in amino acids: CAHREQITTEAFF. The CDR3 DNA reads as TGTGCCCATAGGGAACAGATAACGACTGAAGCTTTCTTT. The chain carries TRBV30 and TRBJ1-1; D unresolved. Germline-derived CDR1 and CDR2 are GTSNPN and SVGIG (reference sequence). The CDR3 extends over 13 amino acids. Trimming stripped 8 bases from V and 5 bases from J, with 18 bases between.

CDR3: CASSGQGSTGELFF. For the CDR3, the DNA is TGTGCCAGCAGTGGACAGGGTTCCACCGGGGAGCTGTTTTTT. This chain connects TRBV2 to TRBJ2-2; 7 bases map to TRBD1. After removal of 4 bases from V and 4 bases from J, the junction contained 3 bases not matched to a gene. Per germline, CDR1 SNHLY and CDR2 FYNNEI. The CDR3 has 14 residues.

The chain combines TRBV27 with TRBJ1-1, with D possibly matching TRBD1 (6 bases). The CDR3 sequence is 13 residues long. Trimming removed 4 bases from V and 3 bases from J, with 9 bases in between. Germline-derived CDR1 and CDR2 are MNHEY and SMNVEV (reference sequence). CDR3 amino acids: CASSWGADTEAFF. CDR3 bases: TGTGCCAGCAGTTGGGGGGCTGACACTGAAGCTTTCTTT.

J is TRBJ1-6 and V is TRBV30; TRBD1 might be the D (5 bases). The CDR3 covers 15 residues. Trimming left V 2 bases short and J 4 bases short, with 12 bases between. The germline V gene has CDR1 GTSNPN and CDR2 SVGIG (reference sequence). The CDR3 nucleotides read TGTGCCTGGAGTTCAGGGCGCGCGTATAATTCACCCCTCCACTTT. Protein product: CAWSSGRAYNSPLHF.

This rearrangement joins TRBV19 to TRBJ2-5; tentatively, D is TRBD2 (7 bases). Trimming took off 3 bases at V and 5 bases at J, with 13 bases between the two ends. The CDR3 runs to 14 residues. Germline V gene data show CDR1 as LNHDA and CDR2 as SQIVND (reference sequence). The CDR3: CASSMVGGRETQYF. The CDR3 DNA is TGTGCCAGTAGTATGGTGGGGGGGCGTGAGACCCAGTACTTC.

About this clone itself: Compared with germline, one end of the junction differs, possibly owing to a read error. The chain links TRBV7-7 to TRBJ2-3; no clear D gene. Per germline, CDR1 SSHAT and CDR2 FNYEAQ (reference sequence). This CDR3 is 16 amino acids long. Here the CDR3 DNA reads TGTGCTAGCAGCCCGGATTTCGGAGTTAGCACAGATACGCAGTATTTT. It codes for CASSPDFGVSTDTQYF.

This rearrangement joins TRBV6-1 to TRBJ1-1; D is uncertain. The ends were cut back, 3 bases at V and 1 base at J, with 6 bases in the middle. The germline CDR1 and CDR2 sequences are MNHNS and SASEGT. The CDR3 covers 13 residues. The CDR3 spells CASSDDWNTEAFF. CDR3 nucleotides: TGTGCCAGCAGTGATGATTGGAACACTGAAGCTTTCTTT.

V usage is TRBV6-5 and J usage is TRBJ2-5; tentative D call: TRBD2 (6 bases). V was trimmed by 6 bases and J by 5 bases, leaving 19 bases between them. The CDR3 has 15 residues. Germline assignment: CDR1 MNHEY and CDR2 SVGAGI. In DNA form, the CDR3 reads TGTGCCAGCAGGCTCCAGGAGGGTAGTGCGGAGACCCAGTACTTC. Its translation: CASRLQEGSAETQYF.

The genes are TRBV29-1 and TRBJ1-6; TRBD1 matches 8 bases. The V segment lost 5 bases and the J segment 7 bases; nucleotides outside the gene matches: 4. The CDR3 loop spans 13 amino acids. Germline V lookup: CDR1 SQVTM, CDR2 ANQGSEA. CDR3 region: CSVRGQENSPLHF. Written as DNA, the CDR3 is TGCAGCGTTCGGGGACAGGAGAATTCACCCCTCCACTTT.

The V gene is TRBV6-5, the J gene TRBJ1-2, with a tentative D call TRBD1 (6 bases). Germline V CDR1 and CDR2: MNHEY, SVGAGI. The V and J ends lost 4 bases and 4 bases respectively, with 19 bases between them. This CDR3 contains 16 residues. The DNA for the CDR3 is TGTGCCAGCAGTTCCCGGACAGCCGGTTCTGGCTATGGCTACACCTTC. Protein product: CASSSRTAGSGYGYTF.

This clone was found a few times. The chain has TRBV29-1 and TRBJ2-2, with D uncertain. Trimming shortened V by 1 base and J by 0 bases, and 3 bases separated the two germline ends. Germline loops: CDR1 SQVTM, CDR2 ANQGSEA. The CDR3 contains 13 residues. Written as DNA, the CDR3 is TGCAGCGTTGAAGGGTCGAACACCGGGGAGCTGTTTTTT. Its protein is CSVEGSNTGELFF.